The 23 T cell receptor beta chains below all came from one sample that was sequenced in a study of identical twins. TCRdb re-analysed the 5' RACE reads in MiXCR, keeping a single row per CDR3 protein. The sample lists over 250,000 distinct CDR3 sequences; roughly 9.8% were seen once. These data also featured in a second study, about yellow fever vaccine responses in identical twins.

The sample consisted of CD8+ T cells sorted from blood. The receptors shown here come from a woman under 30 in good health.

This clonotype was observed a few times. The chain is built from TRBV6-2 or TRBV6-3 and TRBJ2-3, with 12 bases identical to TRBD2. The germline V gene has CDR1 MNHEY and CDR2 SVGEGT. This CDR3 comprises 14 residues. J gave up 6 bases and V 7 bases, and 5 bases lay outside the gene matches. The CDR3: CASNQLAGGDTQYF. In DNA form, the CDR3 reads TGTGCCAGCAATCAACTAGCGGGAGGTGATACGCAGTATTTT.

This clonotype was picked up many times. The chain combines TRBV12-3 or TRBV12-4 with TRBJ1-5, with 7 positions matching TRBD1. The CDR3 runs 17 residues. V trimming: 4 bases; J trimming: 0 bases; junction bases outside the gene matches: 9. The CDR3 sequence: CASSYQQGTVSNQPQHF. The CDR3 bases are TGTGCCAGCAGTTACCAACAGGGGACGGTTAGCAATCAGCCCCAGCATTTT.

This clonotype has at least ten counts. The chain couples TRBV3-1 to TRBJ2-2; no clear D gene. V gave up 4 bases and J gave up 3 bases, with 9 bases separating them. Germline V gene data show CDR1 as LGHDT and CDR2 as YNNKEL (reference sequence). The CDR3 has 14 amino acids. CDR3 loop: CASSPPGDTGELFF. CDR3 in DNA: TGTGCCAGCAGCCCCCCCGGAGACACCGGGGAGCTGTTTTTT.

The chain combines TRBV19 with TRBJ2-1; tentative D call: TRBD1 (6 bases). CDR1 and CDR2 (germline): LNHDA, SQIVND (reference sequence). V dropped 1 base and J dropped 3 bases, with 13 bases sitting between them. The CDR3 length is 16 residues. The DNA for the CDR3 is TGTGCCAGTAGTATAGCCGCAGGGGCGTTCTACAATGAGCAGTTCTTC. Translating it yields CASSIAAGAFYNEQFF. Using reference TRBV19 and TRBJ2-1 for the parts outside the CDR3, the full variable domain is DGGITQSPKYLFRKEGQNVTLSCEQNLNHDAMYWYRQDPGQGLRLIYYSQIVNDFQKGDIAEGYSVSREKKESFPLTVTSAQKNPTAFYLCASSIAAGAFYNEQFFGPGTRLTVL.

CDR3 in amino acids: CASSSFASSKTQYF. DNA for the CDR3: TGTGCCAGCAGTTCCTTTGCCTCTAGCAAGACCCAGTACTTC. The chain couples TRBV27 to TRBJ2-5; possible D gene TRBD2, 5 bases. Germline V CDR1 and CDR2: MNHEY, SMNVEV (reference sequence). The CDR3 runs 14 residues. V lost 4 bases and J lost 6, with 15 bases in between.

In this sample, this clonotype turned up many times. The J gene is TRBJ2-1, the V gene TRBV28; no firm D call. V gave up 10 bases and J gave up 5 bases, with 15 bases separating them. The CDR3 contains 13 residues. Germline V lookup: CDR1 MDHEN, CDR2 SYDVKM. CDR3 sequence reads: CATTFRLHNEQFF. DNA of the CDR3: TGTGCCACAACTTTCCGGCTGCACAATGAGCAGTTCTTC.

This clonotype was detected a few times. The gene calls are TRBV7-9 and TRBJ2-1, with a weak D call TRBD2 (5 bases). The V and J ends lost 5 bases and 12 bases respectively, with 17 bases between them. The CDR3 has 13 amino acids. CDR1 is SEHNR and CDR2 is FQNEAQ in the germline V gene (reference sequence). The DNA of the CDR3 is TGTGCCAGCAGCCCCAACGGGATGTTCGGGCAGTTCTTC. Residues: CASSPNGMFGQFF. Filled out from reference TRBV7-9 and TRBJ2-1, the complete variable domain reads DTGVSQNPRHKITKRGQNVTFRCDPISEHNRLYWYRQTLGQGPEFLTYFQNEAQLEKSRLLSDRFSAERPKGSFSTLEIQRTEQGDSAMYLCASSPNGMFGQFFGPGTRLTVL.

This clonotype was observed at least ten times. The chain is built from TRBV7-2 and TRBJ2-5; 7 bases agree with TRBD2. CDR3 length: 16 amino acids. Trimming at V came to 0 bases and at J to 2 bases, leaving 6 bases not matched to a gene. Germline CDR1 reads SGHTA; CDR2 reads FQGNSA. CDR3 sequence reads: CASSLALGGGQETQYF. The CDR3 region has the DNA TGTGCCAGCAGCTTAGCGCTGGGCGGGGGACAAGAGACCCAGTACTTC.

This clonotype turned up a few times. The chain has TRBV6-6 and TRBJ1-2; D is uncertain. This CDR3 region has 13 residues. The germline V gene encodes CDR1 MNHNY and CDR2 SVGAGI (reference sequence). V was pared by 0 bases and J by 3 bases, with 5 bases between. The CDR3 loop is CASSYSPYYGYTF. The CDR3 DNA is TGTGCCAGCAGTTACTCTCCTTACTATGGCTACACCTTC.

This clonotype occurred many times. The CDR3 loop is CASSLDGNEQFF. CDR3 sequence (DNA): TGTGCCAGCAGCCTGGACGGCAATGAGCAGTTCTTC. The chain combines TRBV5-6 with TRBJ2-1; D call uncertain. Per germline, CDR1 SGHDT and CDR2 YYEEEE. The ends were cut back, 4 bases at V and 6 bases at J, with 8 bases in the middle. This CDR3 comprises 12 residues.

This clonotype was recorded many times. The gene calls are TRBV12-3 or TRBV12-4 and TRBJ2-1; TRBD2 might be the D (5 bases). V lost 7 bases and J 3 bases, leaving 16 bases between the germline ends. The CDR3 is 15 amino acids. The CDR3 coding sequence is TGTGCCAGCACCCCTTGGGAGAGCAACTACAATGAGCAGTTCTTC. It specifies CASTPWESNYNEQFF.

The V gene is TRBV27, the J gene TRBJ2-7, with D possibly being TRBD1 or TRBD2 (7 bases each). V was trimmed by 6 bases and J by 6 bases, leaving 12 bases between them. The CDR3 is 12 amino acids. CDR1 and CDR2 (germline): MNHEY, SMNVEV (reference sequence). The CDR3 DNA reads as TGTGCCAGCAGGATCAGGGGGGGCGAGCAGTACTTC. It translates to CASRIRGGEQYF.

The V and J genes are TRBV7-9 and TRBJ2-7; TRBD1 matches 10 bases. This CDR3 is built from 15 residues. The germline CDR1 and CDR2 sequences are SEHNR and FQNEAQ (reference sequence). Germline trimming cut 5 bases from V and 5 bases from J; bases unmatched to any gene: 9. This CDR3 is CASSERTGGINEQYF. In DNA form, the CDR3 reads TGTGCCAGCAGCGAACGGACAGGGGGAATCAACGAGCAGTACTTC.

This clonotype was counted at least ten times. This chain joins TRBV4-3 and TRBJ2-7, with a tentative D call TRBD2 (6 bases). The CDR3 consists of 16 residues. CDR1 is LGHNA, CDR2 YSLEER, per germline. Trimming pared 0 bases from V and 3 bases from J, leaving 15 bases between. For the CDR3, the DNA is TGCGCCAGCAGCCAAGATAGCGGCGGACCATACTACGAGCAGTACTTC. This encodes CASSQDSGGPYYEQYF.

This chain joins TRBV9 and TRBJ2-1, with D maybe TRBD2 (5 bases). This CDR3 spans 13 amino acids. Trimming took 0 bases from V and 10 from J, leaving 11 bases between them. In germline, CDR1 is SGDLS, CDR2 YYNGEE. CDR3 protein: CASSVVEGTEQFF. Written as DNA, the CDR3 is TGTGCCAGCAGCGTAGTCGAGGGAACCGAGCAGTTCTTC.

The rearrangement joins TRBV5-1 to TRBJ2-3, with TRBD1 as a possible D gene (5 bases). CDR1 and CDR2 from the germline V gene are SGHRS and YFSETQ. Trimming removed 1 base at V and 3 bases at J, with 12 bases between. The CDR3 consists of 15 residues. CDR3 amino acids: CASSLIRDGTDTQYF. In nucleotides, the CDR3 is TGCGCCAGCAGCTTGATCAGGGATGGGACAGATACGCAGTATTTT.

The rearrangement links TRBV7-9 to TRBJ2-1; D is perhaps TRBD2 (6 bases). The CDR3 loop spans 15 amino acids. Trimming took off 7 bases at V and 7 bases at J, with 20 bases between the two ends. Looked up from germline, CDR1 is SEHNR and CDR2 is FQNEAQ (reference sequence). DNA for the CDR3: TGTGCCAGCATGCCGGGACTTTATCCCGCGAATGAGCAGTTCTTC. Protein product: CASMPGLYPANEQFF.

This clonotype was seen only a few times. The V call is TRBV7-6, the J call TRBJ2-7; 7 nucleotides align to TRBD2. CDR1 SGHVS and CDR2 FNYEAQ come from the germline V gene. V trimming: 4 bases; J trimming: 3 bases; junction bases outside the gene matches: 9. The CDR3 covers 15 residues. The CDR3 coding sequence is TGTGCCAGCAGCTCTACTGGGCTAGCGGACTACGAGCAGTACTTC. This sequence encodes CASSSTGLADYEQYF.

In its sample, this clonotype was seen a few times. The chain carries TRBV6-4 and TRBJ2-1, with 8 bases lining up with TRBD2. The V gene end was trimmed by 6 bases and the J gene end by 7 bases; junction bases not matched to a gene: 8. Looked up from germline, CDR1 is MRHNA and CDR2 is SNTAGT. CDR3 length equals 14 residues. This CDR3 is CASSPGGVINEQFF. CDR3 DNA sequence: TGTGCCAGCAGCCCGGGGGGGGTAATTAATGAGCAGTTCTTC.

In this sample, this clonotype turned up once. The CDR3 DNA reads TGTGCCAGCAGCAAAGCCTGTCCGGGACTGACTCCCGGGAAGACCCAGTACTTC. It codes for CASSKACPGLTPGKTQYF. The genes are TRBV21-1 and TRBJ2-5; the table gives TRBD1 as D, unverified against the DNA. TRBV21-1 has pseudogene status. This CDR3 contains 18 residues.

This clonotype has more than one count but fewer than ten. V usage is TRBV27 and J usage is TRBJ1-1, with 7 bases aligning to TRBD1. Germline values: CDR1 MNHEY, CDR2 SMNVEV (reference sequence). The CDR3 loop spans 15 amino acids. V lost 0 bases, J lost 4 bases, and 5 bases stayed unmatched. CDR3 nucleotide sequence: TGTGCCAGCAGTTTATCGCGGGACAGTAGCACTGAAGCTTTCTTT. Residues: CASSLSRDSSTEAFF.

The sample holds a few counts of this clonotype. The chain uses TRBV6-2 or TRBV6-3 and TRBJ1-2; TRBD1 aligns across 7 bases. This CDR3 is 12 amino acids long. With V trimmed by 5 bases and J by 3 bases, 0 bases remained unmatched. Germline loops: CDR1 MNHEY, CDR2 SVGEGT. The DNA for the CDR3 is TGTGCCAGCAGTACAGGGGACTATGGCTACACCTTC. Protein sequence: CASSTGDYGYTF.

The CDR3 here is CASSLQGDPGYEQYF. The CDR3 bases are TGTGCCAGCAGCTTACAGGGGGATCCGGGCTACGAGCAGTACTTC. The chain carries TRBV7-9 and TRBJ2-7; 7 bases line up with TRBD1. Germline V CDR1 and CDR2: SEHNR, FQNEAQ (reference sequence). After removal of 2 bases from V and 3 bases from J, the junction contained 7 bases not matched to a gene. CDR3 length: 15 amino acids.